The 13 T cell receptor beta chains in this list originate from one sample, sequenced in a study of blood T cell repertoires in COVID-19. The data were produced by immunoSEQ multiplex PCR, yet TCRdb's version contains in-frame clones alone and is incomplete. The table lists around 200,000 clones, 85% of them singletons. Sequenced input: peripheral blood. These receptors were collected from a person aged 65 to 85 with COVID-19, enrolled during active disease.

V is TRBV2 and J is TRBJ2-7, with 12 nucleotides matching TRBD2. From germline, CDR1 is SNHLY and CDR2 FYNNEI. The CDR3 consists of 14 residues. Unmatched junction bases numbered 5, after V lost 7 bases and J lost 4 bases. Here the CDR3 reads CASTELAGGYEQYF. DNA of the CDR3: TGTGCCAGCACGGAACTAGCGGGAGGTTACGAGCAGTACTTC. Full variable domain (outside the CDR3, taken from reference TRBV2 and TRBJ2-7): EPEVTQTPSHQVTQMGQEVILRCVPISNHLYFYWYRQILGQKVEFLVSFYNNEISEKSEIFDDQFSVERPDGSNFTLKIRSTKLEDSAMYFCASTELAGGYEQYFGPGTRLTVT.

This clone was recorded only once. This CDR3 reads CASSRGLAGAETQYF. CDR3 nucleotides: TGTGCCAGCAGCAGGGGACTAGCGGGAGCAGAGACCCAGTACTTC. This sequence joins TRBV25-1 and TRBJ2-5; 14 positions match TRBD2. V was pared by 6 bases and J by 4 bases, with 4 bases of the junction left unmatched. Germline CDR1 is MGHDK and CDR2 is SYGVNS. The CDR3 length is 15 residues.

Worth noting for this clone: Other DNA sequences in this sample translate to the same CDR3. The chain is built from TRBV6-5 and TRBJ1-2; 10 positions match TRBD1. This CDR3 comprises 14 residues. Germline CDR1 is MNHEY and CDR2 is SVGAGI. V dropped 1 base and J dropped 6; count of bases not matched to a gene: 2. This CDR3 reads CASSYLTGGDGYTF. The CDR3 DNA follows: TGTGCCAGCAGTTACTTGACAGGGGGCGATGGCTACACCTTC.

This clone appeared a single time. J is TRBJ1-6 and V is TRBV4-1, with TRBD1 identical over 7 bases. V lost 0 bases, J lost 8 bases, and 10 bases stayed unmatched. Germline V gene sequence: CDR1 MGHRA, CDR2 YSYEKL. The CDR3 runs to 17 residues. CDR3 in DNA: TGCGCCAGCAGCCAAGAGGGCGGCAACAGGGGCGATTCACCCCTCCACTTT. Encoded protein: CASSQEGGNRGDSPLHF.

The rearrangement uses TRBV28 and TRBJ2-7, with a possible D match to TRBD1 (5 bases). Germline CDR1 MDHEN, CDR2 SYDVKM. CDR3 length: 14 residues. V was shortened by 2 bases and J by 7 bases, with 15 bases between the two germline ends. The CDR3 DNA follows: TGTGCCAGCAGTTTAGGGGCCGCCTCGGGTGAGCAGTACTTC. Translating it yields CASSLGAASGEQYF.

This rearrangement joins TRBV7-2 to TRBJ2-4; possible D gene TRBD2, 5 bases. The CDR3 sequence is 12 residues long. V gave up 5 bases and J gave up 10 bases, with 12 bases separating them. Germline CDR1 reads SGHTA; CDR2 reads FQGNSA. The CDR3 spells CASSRNPGIQYF. The CDR3 bases are TGTGCCAGCAGCCGTAACCCGGGGATTCAGTACTTC.

The chain recombines TRBV5-1 with TRBJ2-3, with 8 bases matching TRBD2. Trimming cost V 1 base and J 1 base; bases outside gene matches: 5. There are 16 residues in the CDR3. Germline V gene sequence: CDR1 SGHRS, CDR2 YFSETQ. The CDR3 spells CASSLLLRGGTDTQYF. DNA for the CDR3: TGCGCCAGCAGCTTGCTGTTGCGGGGGGGCACAGATACGCAGTATTTT.

Only one count was recorded for this clone. J is TRBJ2-7 and V is TRBV6-6; 11 positions match TRBD2. Germline values: CDR1 MNHNY, CDR2 SVGAGI (reference sequence). V lost 6 bases to trimming and J lost 5 bases; unmatched junction nucleotides: 9. The CDR3 totals 15 residues. The DNA of the CDR3 is TGTGCCAGCAGACCAATAGCGGGGGGGCCCCACGAGCAGTACTTC. This sequence encodes CASRPIAGGPHEQYF.

The chain is built from TRBV27 and TRBJ2-5, with 9 bases matching TRBD2. The V segment lost 6 bases and the J segment 4 bases; nucleotides outside the gene matches: 6. The V gene's germline CDR1 is MNHEY and CDR2 SMNVEV (reference sequence). The CDR3 contains 14 residues. CDR3 protein: CASRPLLAGETQYF. Here the CDR3 DNA reads TGTGCCAGCAGACCCTTACTAGCGGGAGAGACCCAGTACTTC.

This clone was seen a handful of times. This sequence joins TRBV2 and TRBJ2-6, with D possibly matching TRBD1 (6 bases). This CDR3 has 15 residues. Germline V CDR1 and CDR2: SNHLY, FYNNEI. The V end lost 5 bases, the J end lost 1 base, and 9 bases lay between the germline ends. The CDR3 here is CASSSQGSGANVLTF. The CDR3 nucleotides read TGTGCCAGCAGTTCACAGGGTTCTGGGGCCAACGTCCTGACTTTC.

The rearrangement joins TRBV3-1 (or the pseudogene TRBV3-2) to TRBJ2-7; the D is unclear. Germline values: CDR1 LGHDT, CDR2 YNNKEL (reference sequence). This CDR3 region has 13 residues. Trimming left V 4 bases short and J 3 bases short, with 10 bases between. The DNA of the CDR3 is TGTGCCAGCAGCCGAGCAGCAGGCTACGAGCAGTACTTC. It is translated as CASSRAAGYEQYF.

The J gene is TRBJ1-4, the V gene TRBV15, with D possibly matching TRBD1 (5 bases). Germline CDR1 and CDR2: LNHNV and YYDKDF (reference sequence). CDR3 size: 21 residues. The ends were cut back, 3 bases at V and 0 bases at J, with 26 bases in the middle. CDR3 DNA sequence: TGTGCCACCAGCAGCAAAAGACCAGGACACGGAACGTCAGCAACTAATGAAAAACTGTTTTTT. Its protein is CATSSKRPGHGTSATNEKLFF.

This chain uses TRBV19 with TRBJ2-5; maybe TRBD1 (6 bases). Deletions cut 1 base from V and 5 bases from J, with 11 bases between. The CDR3 spans 14 residues. CDR1 and CDR2 from the germline V gene are LNHDA and SQIVND (reference sequence). DNA of the CDR3: TGTGCCAGTAGTATAGGCAGGGGCGCCGAGACCCAGTACTTC. Encoded protein: CASSIGRGAETQYF.